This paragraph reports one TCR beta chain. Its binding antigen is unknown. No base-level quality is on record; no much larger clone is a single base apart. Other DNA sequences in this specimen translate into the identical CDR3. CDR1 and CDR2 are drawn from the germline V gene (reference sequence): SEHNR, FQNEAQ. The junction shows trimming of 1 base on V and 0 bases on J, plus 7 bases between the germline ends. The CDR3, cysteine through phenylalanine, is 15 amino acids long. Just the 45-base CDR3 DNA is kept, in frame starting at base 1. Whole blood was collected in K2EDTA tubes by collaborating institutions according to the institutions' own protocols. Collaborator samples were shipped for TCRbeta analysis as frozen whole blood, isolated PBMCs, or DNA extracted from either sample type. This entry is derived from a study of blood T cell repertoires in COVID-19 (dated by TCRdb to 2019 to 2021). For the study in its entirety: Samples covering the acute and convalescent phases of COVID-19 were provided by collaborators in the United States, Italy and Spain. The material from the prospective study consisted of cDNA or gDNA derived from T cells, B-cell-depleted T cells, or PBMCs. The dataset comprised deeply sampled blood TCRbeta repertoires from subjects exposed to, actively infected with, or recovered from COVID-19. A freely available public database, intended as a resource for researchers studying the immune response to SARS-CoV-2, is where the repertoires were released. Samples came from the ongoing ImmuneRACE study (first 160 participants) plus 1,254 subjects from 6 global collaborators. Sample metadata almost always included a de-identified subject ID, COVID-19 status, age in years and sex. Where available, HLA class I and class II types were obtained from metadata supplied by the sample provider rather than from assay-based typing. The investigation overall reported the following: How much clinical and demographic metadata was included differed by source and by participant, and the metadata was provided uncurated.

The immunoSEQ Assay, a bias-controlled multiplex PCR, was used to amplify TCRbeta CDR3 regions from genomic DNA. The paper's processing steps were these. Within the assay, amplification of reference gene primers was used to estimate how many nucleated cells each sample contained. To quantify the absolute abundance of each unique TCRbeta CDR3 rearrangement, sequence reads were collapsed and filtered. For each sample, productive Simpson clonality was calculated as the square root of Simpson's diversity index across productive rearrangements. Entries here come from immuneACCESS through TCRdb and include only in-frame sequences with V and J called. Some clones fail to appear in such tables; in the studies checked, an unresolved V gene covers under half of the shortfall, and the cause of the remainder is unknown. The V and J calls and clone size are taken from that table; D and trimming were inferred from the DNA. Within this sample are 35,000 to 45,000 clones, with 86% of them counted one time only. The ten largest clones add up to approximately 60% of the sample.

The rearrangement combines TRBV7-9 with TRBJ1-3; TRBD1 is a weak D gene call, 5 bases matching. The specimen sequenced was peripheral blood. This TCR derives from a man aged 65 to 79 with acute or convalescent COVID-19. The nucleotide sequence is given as TGTGCCAGCAGCTTAGGACAGCTCTCTGGAAACACCATATATTTT. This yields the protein CASSLGQLSGNTIYF.